This T cell receptor (beta chain) appears in the sequencing data of a study of T cell responses to AZD1222 COVID-19 vaccine. Study at large: It was second doses at about 4 or about 12 weeks that were pooled. Findings and limits, study-wide: Among the donors, most were white British and more were female, and clonal diversity was possibly underestimated. Vaccine-associated CD4 TCRs ranged over spike, dominating at 160-218 and 743-854. Vaccination with two AZD1222 doses was followed by a rise in Spike-specific TCR breadth and depth.

CDR1 and CDR2 from the germline V gene are WNHNN and SYGVQD (reference sequence). With V trimmed by 0 bases and J by 3 bases, 8 bases remained unmatched. The CDR3 extends over 16 amino acids. Points on this clone: The antigen remains unidentified.

Assay: immunoSEQ multiplex PCR; the TCRdb copy retains only in-frame clones and omits some. Seen here are 120,000 or so clones, around 87% observed once, and the top ten hold about 10%. The chain combines TRBV10-1 with TRBJ2-7, with 7 bases identical to TRBD2. The source of this sequence is an adult in good health. The sample consisted of peripheral blood, taken on day 0 of AZD1222 vaccination. CDR3 amino acids: CASSESQAGRNYEQYF. Here the CDR3 DNA reads TGCGCCAGCAGTGAGTCCCAAGCGGGGCGTAACTACGAGCAGTACTTC.